This record looks at one TCR beta chain sequence and its context. V lost 6 bases, J lost 7 bases, and 13 bases lay in between. CDR3 length: 12 amino acids. The germline V gene has CDR1 SQVTM and CDR2 ANQGSEA. Authors' analysis steps: How many nucleated cells were present was estimated from reference gene primer amplification. Clones were sequenced by immunoSEQ multiplex PCR, and TCRdb holds only the in-frame ones, with some missing. V, J and clone size are those of that table, while D and trimming were read from the DNA. Of 55,000 to 80,000 clones listed, 85% to 90% are singletons. The data were taken from a study of blood T cell repertoires in COVID-19. Overall study: Nucleic acid was either cDNA or gDNA, and it came from T cells, B-cell-depleted T cells, or PBMCs.

V usage is TRBV29-1 and J usage is TRBJ2-1; D call uncertain. The clonotype originates from a man aged 45-65 years with active COVID-19. The material sequenced was peripheral blood. The CDR3 nucleotides read TGCAGCGTCCCGACTGGATTTAATGAGCAGTTCTTC. Translation gives CSVPTGFNEQFF.